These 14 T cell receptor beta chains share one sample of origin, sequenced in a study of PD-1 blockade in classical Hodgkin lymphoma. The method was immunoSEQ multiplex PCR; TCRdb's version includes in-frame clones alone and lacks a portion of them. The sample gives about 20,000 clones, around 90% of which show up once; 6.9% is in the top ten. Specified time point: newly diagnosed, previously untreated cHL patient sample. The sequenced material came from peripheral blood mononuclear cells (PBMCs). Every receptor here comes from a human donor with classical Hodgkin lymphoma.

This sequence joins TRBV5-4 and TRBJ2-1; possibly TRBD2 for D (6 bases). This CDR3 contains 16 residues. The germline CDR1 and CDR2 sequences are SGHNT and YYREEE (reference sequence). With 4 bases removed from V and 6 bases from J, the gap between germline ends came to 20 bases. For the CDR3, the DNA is TGTGCCAGCAGCGGCTCCACTAGCACTGGGGGCAATGAGCAGTTCTTC. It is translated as CASSGSTSTGGNEQFF.

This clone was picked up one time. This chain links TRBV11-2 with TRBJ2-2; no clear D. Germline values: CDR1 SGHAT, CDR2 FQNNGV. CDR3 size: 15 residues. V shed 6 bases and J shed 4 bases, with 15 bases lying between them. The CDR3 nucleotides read TGTGCCAGCAGGCTACGTCCTGAAAGCACCGGGGAGCTGTTTTTT. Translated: CASRLRPESTGELFF.

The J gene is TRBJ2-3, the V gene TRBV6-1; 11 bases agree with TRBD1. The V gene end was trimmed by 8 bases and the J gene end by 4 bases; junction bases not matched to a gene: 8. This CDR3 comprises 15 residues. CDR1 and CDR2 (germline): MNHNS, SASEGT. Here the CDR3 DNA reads TGTGCCAGCTTTTTTGGACAGGGGGCAGCAGATACGCAGTATTTT. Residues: CASFFGQGAADTQYF.

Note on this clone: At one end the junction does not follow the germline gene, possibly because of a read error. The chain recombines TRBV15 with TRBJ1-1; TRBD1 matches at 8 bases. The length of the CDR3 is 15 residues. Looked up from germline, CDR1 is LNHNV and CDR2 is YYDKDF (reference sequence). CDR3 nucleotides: TGTGCCACCAGCAGAGATTTGTGGCAGGACAGGGAGGTAGGTTTT. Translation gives CATSRDLWQDREVGF.

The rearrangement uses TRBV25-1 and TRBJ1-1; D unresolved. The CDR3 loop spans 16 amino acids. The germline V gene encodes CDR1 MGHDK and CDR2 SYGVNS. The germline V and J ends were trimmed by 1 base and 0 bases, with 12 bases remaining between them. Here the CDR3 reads CASSEFGEAMNTEAFF. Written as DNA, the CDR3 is TGTGCCAGCAGTGAATTCGGCGAGGCAATGAACACTGAAGCTTTCTTT.

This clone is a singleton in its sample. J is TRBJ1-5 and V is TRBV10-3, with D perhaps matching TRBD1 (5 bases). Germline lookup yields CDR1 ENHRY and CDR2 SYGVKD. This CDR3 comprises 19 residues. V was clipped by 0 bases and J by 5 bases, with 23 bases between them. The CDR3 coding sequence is TGTGCCATCAGTGAGTCGCGCGGGGCGGAGTTCCCCGGCTATCAGCCCCAGCATTTT. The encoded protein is CAISESRGAEFPGYQPQHF.

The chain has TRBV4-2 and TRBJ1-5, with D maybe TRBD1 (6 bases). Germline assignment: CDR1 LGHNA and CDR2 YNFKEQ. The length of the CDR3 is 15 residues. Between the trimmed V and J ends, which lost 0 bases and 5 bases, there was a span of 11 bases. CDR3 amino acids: CASSQDPGAHQPQHF. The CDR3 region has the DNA TGTGCCAGCAGCCAAGATCCGGGGGCGCATCAGCCCCAGCATTTT.

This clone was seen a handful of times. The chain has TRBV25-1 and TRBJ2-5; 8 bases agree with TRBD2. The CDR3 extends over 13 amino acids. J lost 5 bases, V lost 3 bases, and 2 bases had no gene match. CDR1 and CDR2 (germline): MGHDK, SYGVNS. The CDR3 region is CASSEERGETQYF. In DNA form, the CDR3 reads TGTGCCAGCAGTGAGGAGCGGGGGGAGACCCAGTACTTC.

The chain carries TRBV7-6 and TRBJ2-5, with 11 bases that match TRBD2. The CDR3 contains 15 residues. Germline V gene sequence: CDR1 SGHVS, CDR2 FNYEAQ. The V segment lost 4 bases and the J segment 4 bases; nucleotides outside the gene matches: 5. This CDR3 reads CASSSLAGGVETQYF. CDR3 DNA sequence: TGTGCCAGCAGCTCTTTAGCGGGAGGGGTAGAGACCCAGTACTTC.

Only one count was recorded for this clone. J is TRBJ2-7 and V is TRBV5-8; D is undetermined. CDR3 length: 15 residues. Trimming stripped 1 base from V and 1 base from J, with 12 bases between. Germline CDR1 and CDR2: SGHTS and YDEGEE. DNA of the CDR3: TGTGCCAGCAGCTTGATTGGTCTCATATCCTACGAGCAGTACTTC. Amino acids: CASSLIGLISYEQYF.

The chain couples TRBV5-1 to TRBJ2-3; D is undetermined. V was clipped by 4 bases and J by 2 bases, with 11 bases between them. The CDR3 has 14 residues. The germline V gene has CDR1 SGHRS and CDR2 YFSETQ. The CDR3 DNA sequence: TGCGCCAGCAGCCAATCGGCCGTCACAGATACGCAGTATTTT. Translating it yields CASSQSAVTDTQYF.

The CDR3 region is CASSELETGGETQYF. In DNA, the CDR3 is TGTGCCAGCAGTGAACTAGAAACGGGAGGTGAGACCCAGTACTTC. V usage is TRBV6-1 and J usage is TRBJ2-5; 7 nucleotides line up with TRBD2. Germline CDR1 is MNHNS and CDR2 is SASEGT. V shed 2 bases and J 5 bases; nucleotides not matched to a gene: 8. The CDR3 totals 15 residues.

This CDR3 is CASSPSLQGYRNTIYF. CDR3 bases: TGTGCCAGCAGCCCTAGCCTACAGGGTTACCGAAACACCATATATTTT. The V and J genes are TRBV7-8 and TRBJ1-3; tentatively, D is TRBD1 (6 bases). V was shortened by 5 bases and J by 5 bases, with 19 bases between the two germline ends. Looked up from germline, CDR1 is SGHVS and CDR2 is FQNEAQ. This CDR3 has 16 amino acids.

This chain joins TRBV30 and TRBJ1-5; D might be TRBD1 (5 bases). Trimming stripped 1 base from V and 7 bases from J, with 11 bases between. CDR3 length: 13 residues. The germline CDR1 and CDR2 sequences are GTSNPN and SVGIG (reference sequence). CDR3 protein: CAWSGGLGQPQHF. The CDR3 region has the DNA TGTGCCTGGAGTGGGGGCTTAGGACAGCCCCAGCATTTT.